This T cell receptor (beta chain) was sequenced during a study of cytomegalovirus exposure and HLA in healthy donors (TCRdb year 2017). Some background on the complete study: An earlier analysis of around 600 of the donors reported roughly 270 Gb of sequence data and 117 million unique TCR beta sequences from around 200 million T cells. A separate validation cohort of roughly 120 different subjects was used in addition to the approximately 700-subject first cohort. The study aimed to test whether cataloging public T cell receptors could reveal signatures of past pathogen exposure. Rather than using new phenotypic data, the later analysis identified candidate immune exposures from TCR beta sequences and from how often those sequences occurred across donors. The T cell repertoires of under 750 subjects were profiled by immunosequencing and related to cytomegalovirus serostatus. An early release that covered roughly 600 HLA-typed donors contained approximately 300 gigabases of sequencing data and 75 million to 100 million unique TCR sequences. HLA typing covered class I and class II loci at four-digit resolution. Roughly 5 DR-DQ haplotypes were handled as single units for association and clustering because linkage in the cohort was strong. To study patterns of TCR occurrence, a later analysis re-analyzed previously published TCR beta repertoires from more than 550 donors and added high-resolution HLA genotyping. A later genetic analysis used genome-wide SNP genotypes for about 65% of the 666 donors, treating that subset as a discovery cohort. An earlier analysis of 450 to 750 of the donors used high-throughput TCR beta sequencing to judge whether each TCR beta V gene segment behaved as functional or pseudogenic. Across about 380 genotyped donors of the cohort, an average of about 250,000 unique TCR beta nucleotide sequences per donor were sequenced, and roughly 18% of those sequences were non-productive. Of the roughly 400 genotyped donors, 81% were placed in the genetic ancestry cluster associated with self-reported Caucasian donors. Alongside the repertoire data, information on donor age, sex, ethnicity and CMV serostatus was compiled. The number of donors typed differed by locus, with 629-630 for A, B, C, DRB1 and DQB1, 522 for DQA1, approximately 580 for DPA1, and some 440 for DPB1. High-throughput TCR immunosequencing, statistical association of individual TCRs with disease status, and machine learning were combined to predict cytomegalovirus infection status. All discovery cohort repertoires had been generated on a single sequencing platform. The research as a whole found: According to a later analysis, TCR association rates differed among HLA loci, with DRB1 alleles showing the most associated TCRs and HLA-C alleles showing the fewest. In a later analysis, several top co-occurrence clusters were reported to appear linked to parvovirus B19, influenza, CMV and Epstein-Barr virus. Cytomegalovirus status was reported to be diagnosed by the classifier with high specificity and sensitivity in both the original and validation cohorts. Because counts were too low, roughly 18 rarely observed V segments, including chromosome 9 orphons, were left out of the earlier analysis of approximately 580 of the donors. A later genetic analysis reported fewer N-insertions in productive TCRs among donors in an Asian-associated ancestry cluster than the 666-donor mean. In vitro tests confirmed that a few of the cytomegalovirus-associated TCR beta chains recognize cytomegalovirus antigens. A later analysis found that HLA-associated TCR beta chains were more clonally expanded and had lower generation probabilities than equally common non-associated chains. Correlated functional status among segregating V segments might be attributable to linkage disequilibrium, but an unknown experimental factor could not be ruled out. A later genetic analysis associated a missense DCLRE1C variant with V-gene and J-gene trimming of TCR beta chains, and an independent cohort replicated the association. In this cohort, only TCR beta chains were sequenced, and detectable features were limited by the absence of alpha or paired-chain data. Across donors, most TCR sequences were observed very rarely, whereas some public TCRs were present in many individuals. CMV serostatus was the only immune exposure information available for the cohort. A total of 150 to 200 TCR beta chains were listed by the study as associated with cytomegalovirus. When HLA alleles, especially DR and DQ, strongly co-occurred, TCR associations were difficult to assign to individual alleles. The presence/absence analyses assumed that sequencing depth was roughly uniform across donors, and that assumption may not be true. Specific HLA alleles were associated with roughly 16,000 TCR beta sequences at a false discovery rate of 0.05 in a later analysis. According to a later analysis, most CMV-associated TCR beta chains appeared to be HLA-restricted, and the HLA associations seemed to be driven largely by CMV exposure. Because HLA typing was missing for some donors at each locus, association tests included only the typed subset. Some IMGT-functional V segments, including TRBV6-2 and TRBV6-3, could not be told apart with the 87-base-pair reads, so those segments were excluded. A further reported finding was that TCR beta sequences accurately predicted the HLA-A and HLA-B alleles for most subjects in the first cohort. Broadly in line with IMGT annotations, most TCR beta V segments showed up in productive rearrangements about 87% or about 30% of the time in an earlier analysis of approximately 600 of the donors. The authors suggested that the approach could potentially be extended to other disease states and immunological phenotypes. A group of highly shared sequence variants was considered likely to be a technical artifact of the sequencing pipeline.

Library method: the immunoSEQ multiplex PCR assay. For the multiplex PCR, a mixture combining 60 forward primers for TCR Vbeta segments and 13 reverse primers for TCR Jbeta segments was used. The CDR3 region of rearranged TCR beta genes was amplified from genomic DNA with a multiplex PCR assay. Amplified TCR beta libraries were sequenced as 87-base-pair reads on the Illumina HiSeq System. The original pipeline was this. Across the roughly 640 repertoires, a later analysis counted 60 million to 90 million unique TCR beta chains, around 10 million of which were shared by at least two donors. Raw reads were error-corrected and collapsed into unique sequences by a nearest-neighbor algorithm in which closely related sequences were merged to remove PCR and sequencing errors. Alignment of CDR3 sequences to IMGT reference sequences was used to assign V, D and J gene segments. For a sequence to be retained, at least a six-nucleotide match to both a V gene segment and a J gene segment was required. Rearrangements were called productive when the CDR3 lacked stop codons and stayed in frame with V and J; all others were non-productive. Following IMGT convention, CDR3 was defined as the stretch from the second conserved V-encoded cysteine to the conserved J-encoded phenylalanine. In an earlier analysis of around 600 of the donors, sequences lacking an unambiguous match to a single V gene segment were excluded. In an earlier analysis of several hundred of the donors, a V segment was called functional when productive rearrangements were above 56.7%, and segregating when the standard deviation between donors exceeded 5%. A statistical classification framework was developed to diagnose cytomegalovirus status using the catalog of TCR beta chain sequences. A later analysis assigned V and J genes by comparing TCR nucleotide sequences with IMGT/GENE-DB human TR gene sequences. A later analysis assigned CDR3 sequences and most-parsimonious VDJ recombination scenarios with the TCRdist pipeline. A later analysis defined each TCR beta chain by its CDR3 amino acid sequence plus V-gene family, and excluded reads lacking a unique V-gene family. To address suspected cross-contamination and a sequencing artifact, a later analysis removed a few hundred highly shared, low-generation-probability nucleotide sequences. A later analysis calculated a clonal expansion index for each public chain from normalized within-repertoire ranks of inferred template counts. In a later analysis, generation probabilities were computed with a VDJ recombination model fitted to out-of-frame rearrangements, and the resulting probabilities were checked against IGoR. In a later analysis, hypergeometric tests were used to score TCR-TCR, TCR-HLA and TCR-CMV co-occurrence, with a repertoire-size bias correction applied to TCR pairs. In a later analysis, false discovery rates were estimated by permuting HLA or CMV assignments 20 times. In a later analysis, co-occurring TCRs were grouped with DBSCAN, and TCRdist sequence similarity was added when clustering was performed within HLA-allele-positive subsets. For co-occurrence clustering, repertoires with fewer than 30,000 or more than 120,000 public chains were excluded, along with 4 to 6 repertoires with anomalous nucleotide sharing. In its TCRdb copy, this immuneACCESS table keeps in-frame sequences only and misses some clones. Where compared with another copy, unresolved V genes explain less than half of these, and the others have no known cause. V, J and clone size reflect that table, while D and trimming were determined from the DNA. This sample's listing comprises over 100,000 clones. In total, the top ten clones hold 3% to 4.5% of the sample.

Trimming removed 3 bases from V and 2 bases from J, leaving 8 bases between the germline ends. Including cysteine and phenylalanine, the CDR3 has 13 amino acids. The sequence is cut down to CDR3 DNA, 39 bases in frame from base 1. In the germline V gene (reference sequence), CDR1 corresponds to SGHNT and CDR2 to YYREEE. The cohort was made up of roughly 670 healthy bone marrow donors. All cohort members were sampled while nominally healthy, although unrecorded immune exposures were likely present. The donor was CMV seronegative and was included in the group of around 320 seronegative cohort members. Every donor gave a peripheral blood sample, and the peripheral blood mononuclear cells from that sample were used for TCR beta sequencing. The Qiagen DNeasy Blood Extraction Kit was used to extract genomic DNA from the blood cell samples. In the case of this clone: This clone's antigen is unknown.

This TCR was recovered from a man aged 30 to 39 in good health and CMV-seronegative. The chain is encoded by TRBV5-4 joined to TRBJ2-5; no D gene can be assigned with confidence. The sample was PBMCs. The DNA reads TGTGCCAGCAGCTCGGTCAAACAAGAGACCCAGTACTTC. It codes for CASSSVKQETQYF.